The source of this TCR beta chain is a study of T-cell memory formation after mild COVID-19. MiXCR was run by TCRdb on the 5' RACE reads, yielding one entry per CDR3 protein. The table includes around 150,000 distinct CDR3 sequences, 9.5% to 13% detected once. In its sample, this clonotype was seen a few times. This sequence was found in a man aged 18-30 years who had mild COVID-19 (a few samples of this study predate the infection). Cell type and time point are not known. Sequences were obtained from PBMCs or a T cell subset sorted from them (not recorded which).

As DNA, the CDR3 is TGTGCCAGCAGTTTACTGGGGTTCGCCTATGGCTACACCTTC. It is translated as CASSLLGFAYGYTF. This chain connects TRBV12-3 or TRBV12-4 to TRBJ1-2; no definite D call. The ends were cut back, 2 bases at V and 4 bases at J, with 11 bases in the middle. The CDR3 contains 14 residues.